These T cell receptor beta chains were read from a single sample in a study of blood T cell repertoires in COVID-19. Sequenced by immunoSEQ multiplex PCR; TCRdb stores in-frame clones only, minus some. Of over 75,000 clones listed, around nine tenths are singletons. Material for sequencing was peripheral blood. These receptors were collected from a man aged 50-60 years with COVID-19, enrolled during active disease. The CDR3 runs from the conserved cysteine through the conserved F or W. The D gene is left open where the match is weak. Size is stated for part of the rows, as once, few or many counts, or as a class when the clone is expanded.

CDR3nt: TGCGCCAGCAGCTTGGCCTGGGGGAGGGATGAGACCCAGTACTTC; CDR3aa: CASSLAWGRDETQYF; v_gene: TRBV5-1; abundance: .; j_gene: TRBJ2-5; d_gene: TRBD2
CDR3nt: TGTGCCAGCAGCGATGACGGCATGGGCCCCTCTGGCTACACCTTC; CDR3aa: CASSDDGMGPSGYTF; v_gene: TRBV3-1/TRBV3-2; abundance: .; j_gene: TRBJ1-2; d_gene: .
CDR3nt: TGCGCCAGCAGCTTGGCCTGGCCATCCGTCGGGGACGAGCAGTACTTC; CDR3aa: CASSLAWPSVGDEQYF; v_gene: TRBV5-1; abundance: .; j_gene: TRBJ2-7; d_gene: .
CDR3nt: TGTGCCAGCAGCGGACAGATGAGTGAGCAGTTCTTC; CDR3aa: CASSGQMSEQFF; v_gene: TRBV14; abundance: .; j_gene: TRBJ2-1; d_gene: .
CDR3nt: TGTGCCAGCAGTGAAGCCCTTCCGCACGGGCAGTACTTC; CDR3aa: CASSEALPHGQYF; v_gene: TRBV6-1; abundance: .; j_gene: TRBJ2-7; d_gene: .
CDR3nt: TGTGCCAGCAGCAAAGTTGGGGGGGCGGATAGCAATCAGCCCCAGCATTTT; CDR3aa: CASSKVGGADSNQPQHF; v_gene: TRBV21-1; abundance: .; j_gene: TRBJ1-5; d_gene: .
CDR3nt: TGTGCCAGTACCACAGGGAGCTCTGGAAACACCATATATTTT; CDR3aa: CASTTGSSGNTIYF; v_gene: TRBV19; abundance: once; j_gene: TRBJ1-3; d_gene: .
CDR3nt: TGTGCCATCAGTGAGGGTCCCGGGCAGCCCCAGCATTTT; CDR3aa: CAISEGPGQPQHF; v_gene: TRBV10-3; abundance: few; j_gene: TRBJ1-5; d_gene: .
CDR3nt: TGCGCCAGCAGCCAGACAGGGGGAAGCAATCAGCCCCAGCATTTT; CDR3aa: CASSQTGGSNQPQHF; v_gene: TRBV5-1; abundance: .; j_gene: TRBJ1-5; d_gene: TRBD1
CDR3nt: TGTGCCAGCAGCTTAGGGGCAGGGGGTGTTGAAAAACTGTTTTTT; CDR3aa: CASSLGAGGVEKLFF; v_gene: TRBV11-2; abundance: .; j_gene: TRBJ1-4; d_gene: TRBD1
CDR3nt: TGTGCCAGCAGCCCGCGGGACAGGGTGATCGGGGAGCTGTTTTTT; CDR3aa: CASSPRDRVIGELFF; v_gene: TRBV13; abundance: .; j_gene: TRBJ2-2; d_gene: TRBD1
CDR3nt: TGTGCCAGCACCAAGGGACAGGGGAACACCGGGGAGCTGTTTTTT; CDR3aa: CASTKGQGNTGELFF; v_gene: TRBV6-5; abundance: .; j_gene: TRBJ2-2; d_gene: TRBD1
CDR3nt: TGTGCCAGCAGCCTCGACAGGGGGCTTTCCTACGAGCAGTACTTC; CDR3aa: CASSLDRGLSYEQYF; v_gene: TRBV27; abundance: .; j_gene: TRBJ2-7; d_gene: TRBD1
CDR3nt: TGTGCCAGTAGTACTGGGCGGGGGCCGTACAATGAGCAGTTCTTC; CDR3aa: CASSTGRGPYNEQFF; v_gene: TRBV19; abundance: .; j_gene: TRBJ2-1; d_gene: .
CDR3nt: TGTGCCAGCAGCACCATTAGTGGGGGGTTCTACAATGAGCAGTTCTTC; CDR3aa: CASSTISGGFYNEQFF; v_gene: TRBV7-2; abundance: .; j_gene: TRBJ2-1; d_gene: .
CDR3nt: TGTGCCAGCAGCTTACAGGGGGGTGGAAACATTCAGTACTTC; CDR3aa: CASSLQGGGNIQYF; v_gene: TRBV7-2; abundance: .; j_gene: TRBJ2-4; d_gene: .
CDR3nt: TGTGCCAGCAGTGAAGCCCTCGGGAGACATGAAAAACTGTTTTTT; CDR3aa: CASSEALGRHEKLFF; v_gene: TRBV6-1; abundance: .; j_gene: TRBJ1-4; d_gene: .
CDR3nt: TGTGCCAGCAGTTTTCCCCAGGGCCATGAGCAGTTCTTC; CDR3aa: CASSFPQGHEQFF; v_gene: TRBV12-3/TRBV12-4; abundance: .; j_gene: TRBJ2-1; d_gene: .
CDR3nt: TGTGCCAGCAGCTTAGGTGGAGGTTCCACTGAAGCTTTCTTT; CDR3aa: CASSLGGGSTEAFF; v_gene: TRBV7-9; abundance: .; j_gene: TRBJ1-1; d_gene: .
CDR3nt: TGTGCCAGTAGACCCTCGACAGAGACCTATAATTCACCCCTCCACTTT; CDR3aa: CASRPSTETYNSPLHF; v_gene: TRBV19; abundance: .; j_gene: TRBJ1-6; d_gene: .
CDR3nt: TGTGCCAGCAGCTTTACAGGGGTTGGCCCCCATAACTATGGCTACACCTTC; CDR3aa: CASSFTGVGPHNYGYTF; v_gene: TRBV7-8; abundance: .; j_gene: TRBJ1-2; d_gene: TRBD1
CDR3nt: TGCGCCAGCAGCCAAGGCGCCGGGACAGGGGCCAAAAACATTCAGTACTTC; CDR3aa: CASSQGAGTGAKNIQYF; v_gene: TRBV4-1; abundance: .; j_gene: TRBJ2-4; d_gene: TRBD1
CDR3nt: TGTGCCAGCAGCCGCGGGAGATCTGGAAACACCATATATTTT; CDR3aa: CASSRGRSGNTIYF; v_gene: TRBV6-5; abundance: .; j_gene: TRBJ1-3; d_gene: .
CDR3nt: TGCGCCAGCAGTTTGGTGGGACAGGGACCCTACGAGCAGTACTTC; CDR3aa: CASSLVGQGPYEQYF; v_gene: TRBV5-1; abundance: .; j_gene: TRBJ2-7; d_gene: TRBD1
CDR3nt: TGCAGCGTAAGCACGCCTACTCTAACCTACGAGCAGTACTTC; CDR3aa: CSVSTPTLTYEQYF; v_gene: TRBV29-1; abundance: .; j_gene: TRBJ2-7; d_gene: .
CDR3nt: TGTGCCATCCGATACGGGGAGGGACAGCCCCAGCATTTT; CDR3aa: CAIRYGEGQPQHF; v_gene: TRBV10-3; abundance: .; j_gene: TRBJ1-5; d_gene: .
CDR3nt: TGTGCCAGCAGCAAAGGGAAGGGGGCGACCTCTGGAAACACCATATATTTT; CDR3aa: CASSKGKGATSGNTIYF; v_gene: TRBV21-1; abundance: .; j_gene: TRBJ1-3; d_gene: .
CDR3nt: TGTGCCATCCGGGGTGTCCAGGGCAATCAGCCCCAGCATTTT; CDR3aa: CAIRGVQGNQPQHF; v_gene: TRBV10-3; abundance: .; j_gene: TRBJ1-5; d_gene: .
CDR3nt: TGTGCCAGTACCGGACAGGGGGACCACTATTATGGCTACACCTTC; CDR3aa: CASTGQGDHYYGYTF; v_gene: TRBV19; abundance: .; j_gene: TRBJ1-2; d_gene: TRBD1
CDR3nt: TGTGCCAGCAGTTTAGAAGGCGGGCAGTTCTTC; CDR3aa: CASSLEGGQFF; v_gene: TRBV28; abundance: .; j_gene: TRBJ2-1; d_gene: .
CDR3nt: TGTGCCTGGAGTGTACATTTGACAGGGCATGGCTACACCTTC; CDR3aa: CAWSVHLTGHGYTF; v_gene: TRBV30; abundance: .; j_gene: TRBJ1-2; d_gene: TRBD1
CDR3nt: TGTGCCAGCAGCCCACCGGGACAGGGAGGCAATGAGCAGTTCTTC; CDR3aa: CASSPPGQGGNEQFF; v_gene: TRBV3-1/TRBV3-2; abundance: once; j_gene: TRBJ2-1; d_gene: TRBD1
CDR3nt: TGTGCCAGCAGCTTACGACAGGGTCGGGGCCAAGAGACCCAGTACTTC; CDR3aa: CASSLRQGRGQETQYF; v_gene: TRBV7-3; abundance: few; j_gene: TRBJ2-5; d_gene: TRBD1
CDR3nt: TGTGCCAGCACCCTAGGGGGGGAGAAGCCCCAGCATTTT; CDR3aa: CASTLGGEKPQHF; v_gene: TRBV6-6; abundance: .; j_gene: TRBJ1-5; d_gene: .
CDR3nt: TGTGCCAGCAGCTTGGGATTTGGCCGCTTGAACACTGAAGCTTTCTTT; CDR3aa: CASSLGFGRLNTEAFF; v_gene: TRBV5-5; abundance: .; j_gene: TRBJ1-1; d_gene: .
CDR3nt: TGTGCCAGCAGCTTAGATAGACAGGGGGCCTACGAGCAGTACTTC; CDR3aa: CASSLDRQGAYEQYF; v_gene: TRBV7-8; abundance: once; j_gene: TRBJ2-7; d_gene: TRBD1
CDR3nt: TGTGCCAGCAGCCTTCAATCGACAGGTTACACCGGGGAGCTGTTTTTT; CDR3aa: CASSLQSTGYTGELFF; v_gene: TRBV4-2; abundance: .; j_gene: TRBJ2-2; d_gene: .
CDR3nt: TGTGCCAGCAGTTACTCGTTTAGCCTAAACTACGAGCAGTACTTC; CDR3aa: CASSYSFSLNYEQYF; v_gene: TRBV6-5; abundance: .; j_gene: TRBJ2-7; d_gene: .
CDR3nt: TGCGCCAGCAGCCCGGGGACAGCTGGACGGGGGCCCCAGCATTTT; CDR3aa: CASSPGTAGRGPQHF; v_gene: TRBV5-1; abundance: .; j_gene: TRBJ1-5; d_gene: TRBD1
CDR3nt: TGTGCCAGCAGTTTGACAGGGGGCGATCAGCCCCAGCATTTT; CDR3aa: CASSLTGGDQPQHF; v_gene: TRBV6-6; abundance: few; j_gene: TRBJ1-5; d_gene: TRBD1
CDR3nt: TGTGCCAGCAGCCCGAATAGCGGGGGACCCTACGAGCAGTACTTC; CDR3aa: CASSPNSGGPYEQYF; v_gene: TRBV7-2; abundance: .; j_gene: TRBJ2-7; d_gene: TRBD2
CDR3nt: TGTGCCGGCTCGACTAGCGGGGGGGTCGGCGGGGAGCTGTTTTTT; CDR3aa: CAGSTSGGVGGELFF; v_gene: TRBV2; abundance: few; j_gene: TRBJ2-2; d_gene: TRBD2